These 9 T cell receptor beta chains share one sample of origin, sequenced in a study of cytomegalovirus exposure and HLA in healthy donors. Primers for the PCR totalled 60 Vbeta and 13 Jbeta. The repertoire was sequenced with immunoSEQ multiplex PCR; TCRdb's copy has only in-frame clones and lacks some. The sample shows 130,000 or so clones, about 74% of them seen only once. The material sequenced was PBMCs. The receptors come from a man aged 35 to 55 in good health and CMV-seropositive.

The CDR3 region is CATSRDQTGSGRTNEKLFF. CDR3 nucleotides: TGTGCCACCAGCAGAGATCAGACAGGGTCCGGTAGAACTAATGAAAAACTGTTTTTT. The genes are TRBV15 and TRBJ1-4, with 7 bases that match TRBD1. Germline CDR1 is LNHNV and CDR2 is YYDKDF (reference sequence). J gave up 1 base and V 0 bases, and 11 bases lay outside the gene matches. This CDR3 comprises 19 residues. Full variable domain (missing parts from reference TRBV15 and TRBJ1-4): DAMVIQNPRYQVTQFGKPVTLSCSQTLNHNVMYWYQQKSSQAPKLLFHYYDKDFNNEADTPDNFQSRRPNTSFCFLDIRSPGLGDTAMYLCATSRDQTGSGRTNEKLFFGSGTQLSVL.

CDR3 in DNA: TGTGCCTGGAGTGTAGGGGCATCTAATCAGCCCCAGCATTTT. Its translation: CAWSVGASNQPQHF. This chain joins TRBV30 and TRBJ1-5; D perhaps matches TRBD1 (5 bases). The V gene lost 0 bases and the J gene lost 4 bases, with 10 bases spanning the gap. Germline V CDR1 and CDR2: GTSNPN, SVGIG (reference sequence). The CDR3 spans 14 residues.

The chain combines TRBV4-2 with TRBJ2-3; TRBD2 matches 8 bases. Per germline, CDR1 LGHNA and CDR2 YNFKEQ. This CDR3 has 15 amino acids. The junction had 4 bases not matched to a gene; V was cut back by 3 bases and J by 2 bases. The CDR3 DNA sequence: TGTGCCAGCAGCCAGGGTAGCGGGGACACAGATACGCAGTATTTT. It translates to CASSQGSGDTDTQYF.

The V and J genes are TRBV4-1 and TRBJ1-2; 9 nucleotides align to TRBD1. With 0 bases clipped from V and 3 bases from J, the junction kept 5 bases outside the gene matches. CDR3 length: 16 amino acids. Germline CDR1 is MGHRA and CDR2 is YSYEKL. The DNA of the CDR3 is TGCGCCAGCAGCCAAGATCACACAGGGGGCTACTATGGCTACACCTTC. Encoded protein: CASSQDHTGGYYGYTF.

The V call is TRBV6-1, the J call TRBJ2-1, with D maybe TRBD1 (6 bases). Deletions cut 2 bases from V and 9 bases from J, with 11 bases between. The length of the CDR3 is 13 residues. Germline assignment: CDR1 MNHNS and CDR2 SASEGT. The CDR3: CASSEQGWGEQFF. The CDR3 DNA is TGTGCCAGCAGTGAACAGGGGTGGGGTGAGCAGTTCTTC.

This clone has a handful of counts. V usage is TRBV19 and J usage is TRBJ2-7; weak D call: TRBD2 (5 bases). From germline, CDR1 is LNHDA and CDR2 SQIVND (reference sequence). CDR3 length: 13 amino acids. Trimming shortened V by 4 bases and J by 3 bases, and 10 bases separated the two germline ends. CDR3 sequence reads: CASSRFGVYEQYF. As DNA, the CDR3 is TGTGCCAGTAGTAGATTCGGGGTCTACGAGCAGTACTTC.

This clone has only a few counts. This chain links TRBV6-5 with TRBJ1-5; D might be TRBD1 (6 bases). This CDR3 comprises 16 residues. The V gene's germline CDR1 is MNHEY and CDR2 SVGAGI. The V end lost 3 bases, the J end lost 6 bases, and 18 bases lay between the germline ends. The DNA of the CDR3 is TGTGCCAGCAGTTATAAAGCCGGCGGGGGCCTTCAGCCCCAGCATTTT. This translates into CASSYKAGGGLQPQHF.

The chain carries TRBV28 and TRBJ1-5, with TRBD1 identical over 9 bases. V lost 6 bases, J lost 0 bases, and 9 bases stayed unmatched. Germline assignment: CDR1 MDHEN and CDR2 SYDVKM. The CDR3 totals 17 residues. The DNA of the CDR3 is TGTGCCAGCAGCCCGGGACAGGGCTGGTATAGCAATCAGCCCCAGCATTTT. It translates to CASSPGQGWYSNQPQHF.

The rearrangement links TRBV2 to TRBJ2-5; TRBD1 is a possible D gene (6 bases). The better agreement between TRBJ2-7 and the DNA end casts doubt on the J call. The CDR3 covers 16 residues. Germline assignment: CDR1 SNHLY and CDR2 FYNNEI. CDR3 loop: CASSDELGHNPYEQYF. For the CDR3, the DNA is TGTGCCAGCAGTGATGAGTTGGGACATAACCCCTACGAGCAGTACTTC.